This record covers a single TCR beta chain. The junction had 9 bases not matched to a gene; V was cut back by 7 bases and J by 5 bases. Germline values: CDR1 SQVTM, CDR2 ANQGSEA. The CDR3 is 13 residues long. The data stem from a study of blood T cell repertoires in COVID-19. Study details: Spain, Italy and the United States supplied samples that represented acute and convalescent COVID-19. T cells, B-cell-depleted T cells, or PBMCs supplied cDNA or gDNA.

Original processing methods: Amplification of reference gene primers was used by the study to estimate nucleated cell counts. Profiled with immunoSEQ multiplex PCR; TCRdb holds only in-frame clones, not every one. V and J calls and clone size follow that table, whereas D and trimming were derived from the DNA. The sample has about 12,000 clones, approximately 77% seen once. The receptor's source is a man aged 60 to 75 with COVID-19, enrolled during active disease. Sequencing used peripheral blood. This rearrangement joins TRBV29-1 to TRBJ2-3; 7 positions agree with TRBD2. In nucleotides, the CDR3 is TGCAGCGGATCGGGCTGGGGGGGAGATACGCAGTATTTT. This gives the protein CSGSGWGGDTQYF.